The entry that follows covers one TCR beta chain sequence. The sample belongs to a study of T cells in Graves' hyperthyroidism and ophthalmopathy. Researchers amplified the TCR beta CDR3 regions from RNA transcripts. The HTBI set primed first-round TCR CDR3 RT-PCR. TCRdb recomputed calls from the multiplex PCR reads with MiXCR, one row per CDR3 protein. The sample shows a few hundred thousand distinct CDR3 sequences, about 20% of them seen only once. The germline V gene has CDR1 GTSNPN and CDR2 SVGIG (reference sequence). The CDR3 spans 11 residues. The V gene lost 6 bases and the J gene lost 8 bases, with 13 bases spanning the gap.

The sample comprised blood. The clonotype originates from a man aged 25-40 years with Graves' ophthalmopathy. This chain joins TRBV30 and TRBJ1-2; D is unresolved. Here the CDR3 DNA reads TGTGCCTGTCCAAGAGATGCGGGCTACACCTTC. Protein product: CACPRDAGYTF.